Included here is one T cell receptor (beta chain) sequence, with context. Antigen unknown. Trimming cost V 0 bases and J 7 bases, with 18 bases left between them. CDR3 length equals 16 residues. The germline V gene encodes CDR1 LGHNA and CDR2 YSLEER. The data were taken from a study of a mutant IDH1 vaccine in newly diagnosed glioma. The protocol was immunoSEQ multiplex PCR, while the TCRdb copy is restricted to in-frame clones and leaves out a portion. The table includes fewer than 30,000 clones, approximately 80% detected once. The time point denotes: week 23, last vaccination. A 20-mer mutant IDH1 peptide at 300 ug was injected subcutaneously with topical imiquimod.

This receptor was taken from a woman under 30 with glioma. The sequenced sample was PBMCs, obtained from a glioma patient whose treatment included an IDH1 peptide vaccine. The chain couples TRBV4-3 to TRBJ1-2; tentative D call: TRBD1 (5 bases). The CDR3 bases are TGCGCCAGCAGCCAAGATTACAATGCAGGGTATGGTGGCTACACCTTC. Translation gives CASSQDYNAGYGGYTF.